These 2 T cell receptor beta chains were sequenced from one sample in a study of identical twins. Via MiXCR, TCRdb re-called the 5' RACE reads, giving one row per CDR3 protein. The table lists 700,000 or so distinct CDR3 sequences, 21% of them singletons. The sample was also reused in another study, on T cells expressing NK-cell markers.

Sequencing used PBMCs. These receptors all come from a woman younger than 30 in good health.

The CDR3 region has the DNA TGTGCCAGCAGTTATCCTAGCCGGGGGAACACAGATACGCAGTATTTT. It specifies CASSYPSRGNTDTQYF. The rearrangement links TRBV12-3 or TRBV12-4 to TRBJ2-3, with D tentatively TRBD2 (6 bases). The ends were cut back, 4 bases at V and 2 bases at J, with 16 bases in the middle. There are 16 residues in the CDR3.

This rearrangement joins TRBV12-3 or TRBV12-4 to TRBJ2-7, with 10 bases that match TRBD1. This CDR3 has 12 residues. Losses at the gene ends were 6 bases for V and 6 bases for J; bases not matched to a gene: 2. In DNA form, the CDR3 reads TGTGCCAGCAGCGGACAGGGGGTCGAGCAGTACTTC. Protein: CASSGQGVEQYF.